The 11 T cell receptor beta chains below all came from one sample that was sequenced in a study of CD8 T cells in Susac syndrome. Roughly 0.45 to 1 ug RNA was reverse transcribed with random hexamers. TCRdb called the immunoSEQ multiplex PCR reads again in MiXCR, with one record for every CDR3 protein. Here the sample spans 150,000 to 200,000 distinct CDR3 sequences, 90% to 95% being singletons. The sequencing input was CD4+ T cells from PBMCs. The receptors come from a human donor with Susac syndrome.

The V and J genes are TRBV11-2 and TRBJ2-3, with a weak D call TRBD2 (7 bases). Germline CDR1 and CDR2: SGHAT and FQNNGV. V gave up 4 bases and J gave up 7 bases, with 15 bases separating them. This CDR3 is built from 14 residues. The CDR3 region is CASSSLGGAHTQYF. The CDR3 DNA is TGTGCCAGCAGCTCATTGGGGGGGGCGCATACGCAGTATTTT.

This chain uses TRBV28 with TRBJ2-1; tentative D call: TRBD1 (5 bases). Germline V CDR1 and CDR2: MDHEN, SYDVKM. The CDR3 is 16 residues long. V was shortened by 4 bases and J by 4 bases, with 17 bases between the two germline ends. The CDR3 DNA reads as TGTGCCAGCAGTTCCTCCCCAGGACAACCTTACAATGAGCAGTTCTTC. Amino acid sequence: CASSSSPGQPYNEQFF.

The chain links TRBV6-5 to TRBJ2-2; D not resolved. The CDR3 is 14 amino acids. Germline CDR1 is MNHEY and CDR2 is SVGAGI. V dropped 2 bases and J dropped 5 bases, with 9 bases sitting between them. This CDR3 is CASSYLRRTGELFF. CDR3 DNA: TGTGCCAGCAGTTACCTCCGAAGGACCGGGGAGCTGTTTTTT.

This chain connects TRBV6-5 to TRBJ1-1, with 8 bases matching TRBD1. V trimming: 6 bases; J trimming: 6 bases; junction bases outside the gene matches: 6. Germline CDR1 reads MNHEY; CDR2 reads SVGAGI. The CDR3 spans 13 residues. The CDR3 sequence is CASSYRGWSEAFF. Written as DNA, the CDR3 is TGTGCCAGCAGCTACAGGGGGTGGTCTGAAGCTTTCTTT.

The chain employs TRBV12-3 or TRBV12-4 and TRBJ1-5; perhaps TRBD1 as D (5 bases). The CDR3 loop spans 16 amino acids. The ends were cut back, 6 bases at V and 0 bases at J, with 15 bases in the middle. CDR3 region: CASRPNRPHSNQPQHF. The CDR3 DNA follows: TGTGCCAGCAGACCCAACAGGCCCCATAGCAATCAGCCCCAGCATTTT.

The chain joins TRBV6-1 to TRBJ2-7; 9 bases align to TRBD1. The CDR3 has 14 amino acids. The germline gives CDR1 MNHNS, CDR2 SASEGT. J gave up 3 bases and V 6 bases, and 6 bases lay outside the gene matches. Written as DNA, the CDR3 is TGTGCCAGCAGACTGGGACAGGGCCTCTACGAGCAGTACTTC. Translated: CASRLGQGLYEQYF.

The rearrangement uses TRBV28 and TRBJ2-7; TRBD1 might be the D (6 bases). CDR1 and CDR2 (germline): MDHEN, SYDVKM. The CDR3 totals 13 residues. V gave up 4 bases and J gave up 6 bases, with 13 bases separating them. This CDR3 is CASSSQGWVEQYF. In nucleotides, the CDR3 is TGTGCCAGCAGTTCACAGGGTTGGGTCGAGCAGTACTTC.

The rearrangement uses TRBV24-1 and TRBJ2-7, with D hard to call. Germline V gene sequence: CDR1 KGHDR, CDR2 SFDVKD. The CDR3 loop spans 12 amino acids. Trimming pared 1 base from V and 5 bases from J, leaving 5 bases between. The CDR3 here is CATSDLRDEQYF. DNA for the CDR3: TGTGCCACCAGTGATTTAAGGGACGAGCAGTACTTC.

The V and J genes are TRBV28 and TRBJ1-5, with D perhaps matching TRBD1 (6 bases). The CDR3 runs to 17 residues. Trimming removed 5 bases at V and 4 bases at J, with 21 bases between. CDR1 and CDR2 from the germline V gene are MDHEN and SYDVKM. The CDR3 reads CASSTLWGLQLNQPQHF. In DNA, the CDR3 is TGTGCCAGCAGTACGCTATGGGGGCTCCAGTTAAATCAGCCCCAGCATTTT.

For the CDR3, the DNA is TGTGCCTGGAGCAGAATCGGGACCTACGAGCAGTACTTC. This sequence encodes CAWSRIGTYEQYF. The chain is built from TRBV30 and TRBJ2-7; D possibly corresponds to TRBD2 (5 bases). CDR1 is GTSNPN, CDR2 SVGIG, per germline (reference sequence). V lost 3 bases to trimming and J lost 2 bases, with 11 bases between them. This CDR3 is 13 amino acids long.

V is TRBV5-1 and J is TRBJ1-2; 9 bases line up with TRBD1. The CDR3 has 15 residues. After removal of 4 bases from V and 2 bases from J, the junction contained 6 bases not matched to a gene. In germline, CDR1 is SGHRS, CDR2 YFSETQ. The CDR3 nucleotides are TGCGCCAGCAGCCCAGGGACAGGGCAGAACTATGGCTACACCTTC. Its translation is CASSPGTGQNYGYTF.